Shown below are 21 T cell receptor beta chains from a single sample sequenced in a study of OX40 agonist ivuxolimab in advanced cancers. The library was built by means of the immunoSEQ multiplex PCR assay. This is the immuneACCESS table as TCRdb keeps it, with only in-frame sequences that have V and J called. A part of the clones is gone; compared with another copy, unresolved V genes explain less than half, and the rest is unexplained. The sample table holds about 40,000 clones, of which approximately 80% were seen once. The top ten hold under 2% of the sample. The input for sequencing was CD4+ or CD8+ T cells sorted from blood, taken in a trial of the OX40 agonist ivuxolimab. The receptors stem from an adult with an advanced solid tumor such as melanoma, head and neck, liver or kidney cancer.

The chain employs TRBV6-4 and TRBJ1-6; no definite D call. Trimming removed 5 bases from V and 7 bases from J, with 9 bases in between. The germline gives CDR1 MRHNA, CDR2 SNTAGT. This CDR3 is built from 13 residues. The CDR3 DNA follows: TGTGCCAGCAGTAGCCAGGTCAATTCACCCCTCCACTTT. Translating it yields CASSSQVNSPLHF.

This clone has only a few counts. V usage is TRBV5-4 and J usage is TRBJ1-1; D is uncertain. The germline V and J ends were trimmed by 4 bases and 5 bases, with 9 bases remaining between them. The CDR3 is made up of 12 amino acids. CDR1 SGHNT and CDR2 YYREEE come from the germline V gene (reference sequence). CDR3 sequence (DNA): TGTGCCAGCAGCCCACCCGGGACTGAAGCTTTCTTT. Encoded protein: CASSPPGTEAFF.

This clone is categorized as medium-sized (0.01 to 0.1%). V is TRBV15 and J is TRBJ1-2; 7 bases match TRBD1. The CDR3 loop spans 15 amino acids. The germline gives CDR1 LNHNV, CDR2 YYDKDF (reference sequence). The trim removed 1 base at V and 4 bases at J, leaving 6 bases unmatched. CDR3: CATSRGGTVGYGYTF. CDR3 coding DNA: TGTGCCACCAGCAGAGGAGGGACAGTAGGCTATGGCTACACCTTC.

This rearrangement joins TRBV7-2 to TRBJ1-2; D gene uncertain. Per the germline V gene, CDR1 is SGHTA and CDR2 is FQGNSA. Trimming removed 3 bases from V and 0 bases from J, with 8 bases in between. The CDR3 runs to 14 residues. In nucleotides, the CDR3 is TGTGCCAGCAGCTTCCCTGTTCCTAACTATGGCTACACCTTC. It is translated as CASSFPVPNYGYTF.

The chain is built from TRBV6-1 and TRBJ1-5; the D is unclear. There are 16 residues in the CDR3. The V end was cut by 3 bases, the J end by 9 bases, with 21 bases between. Germline lookup yields CDR1 MNHNS and CDR2 SASEGT. CDR3 sequence: CASSDQAGGNSLPQHF. CDR3 nucleotides: TGTGCCAGCAGTGACCAAGCGGGAGGGAATTCACTGCCCCAGCATTTT.

This sequence joins TRBV7-3 and TRBJ2-1; 11 bases line up with TRBD2. CDR3 length: 15 amino acids. With 2 bases clipped from V and 4 bases from J, the junction kept 1 base outside the gene matches. CDR1 is SGHTA, CDR2 FQGTGA, per germline. This chain's CDR3 is CASSLGTSGYNEQFF. The DNA of the CDR3 is TGTGCCAGCAGCTTAGGGACTAGCGGATACAATGAGCAGTTCTTC.

The rearrangement links TRBV9 to TRBJ1-2, with D possibly being TRBD1 (6 bases). The V and J ends lost 0 bases and 4 bases respectively, with 7 bases between them. In germline, CDR1 is SGDLS, CDR2 YYNGEE. The CDR3 sequence is 13 residues long. As DNA, the CDR3 is TGTGCCAGCAGCGTAGCCAGGGGCTATGGCTACACCTTC. This sequence encodes CASSVARGYGYTF.

The chain uses TRBV12-2 and TRBJ2-2; the listed D gene, TRBD1, was not tested against the DNA. TRBV12-2 is labeled a pseudogene. This CDR3 region has 14 residues. The CDR3 coding sequence is TGTGCAAGTCGCATCCGGGACAGGGGCGGGGAGCTGTTTTTT. This sequence encodes CASRIRDRGGELFF.

The genes are TRBV10-1 and TRBJ2-3; TRBD2 matches at 8 bases. The CDR3 is 15 residues long. The germline V gene has CDR1 WNHNN and CDR2 SYGVQD (reference sequence). Unmatched junction bases numbered 12, after V lost 10 bases and J lost 3 bases. The CDR3 nucleotides are TGCGCCATTCCCGGGACTAGGGGGGCAACAGATACGCAGTATTTT. The encoded protein is CAIPGTRGATDTQYF.

The chain combines TRBV5-1 with TRBJ2-5; D might be TRBD1 (7 bases). With 5 bases removed from V and 5 bases from J, the gap between germline ends came to 19 bases. Per germline, CDR1 SGHRS and CDR2 YFSETQ. The CDR3 has 15 amino acids. The CDR3 reads CASREGALGLETQYF. As DNA, the CDR3 is TGCGCCAGCAGGGAGGGGGCGCTTGGGTTGGAGACCCAGTACTTC.

This chain connects TRBV4-1 to TRBJ2-3; D remains ambiguous. This CDR3 region has 13 residues. The V gene lost 5 bases and the J gene lost 5 bases, with 11 bases spanning the gap. Germline V gene sequence: CDR1 MGHRA, CDR2 YSYEKL. The CDR3 DNA is TGCGCCAGCAGCATCTATAGCCAAGATACGCAGTATTTT. Protein: CASSIYSQDTQYF.

This clone turned up a few times. V and J are TRBV19 and TRBJ1-5; no reliable D call. CDR1 and CDR2 (germline): LNHDA, SQIVND (reference sequence). Between the trimmed V and J ends, which lost 7 bases and 5 bases, there was a span of 15 bases. The CDR3 extends over 14 amino acids. The CDR3 here is CASTTSGRYQPQHF. DNA of the CDR3: TGTGCCAGTACTACCAGTGGGAGATATCAGCCCCAGCATTTT.

The table lists this clone with a count of one. The V call is TRBV6-6, the J call TRBJ2-7, with 7 bases that match TRBD2. CDR1 is MNHNY, CDR2 SVGAGI, per germline (reference sequence). Trimming removed 6 bases from V and 6 bases from J; junction bases left unmatched: 8. The CDR3 is made up of 13 amino acids. The chain's CDR3 is CASSPDGRSEQYF. In DNA form, the CDR3 reads TGTGCCAGCAGCCCCGACGGGAGGTCCGAGCAGTACTTC.

The chain is built from TRBV6-5 and TRBJ1-1, with no clear D. CDR1 and CDR2 from the germline V gene are MNHEY and SVGAGI. CDR3 length: 15 amino acids. Trimming took off 0 bases at V and 2 bases at J, with 10 bases between the two ends. This CDR3 is CASSYSRDLNTEAFF. As DNA, the CDR3 is TGTGCCAGCAGTTACTCGCGCGACCTAAACACTGAAGCTTTCTTT.

This clone was seen a single time. The chain is built from TRBV11-2 and TRBJ2-5; the D is unclear. V dropped 3 bases and J dropped 4 bases, with 6 bases sitting between them. This CDR3 contains 12 residues. Germline CDR1 SGHAT, CDR2 FQNNGV. CDR3: CASSLLGETQYF. The DNA of the CDR3 is TGTGCCAGCAGCTTGCTAGGAGAGACCCAGTACTTC.

For the CDR3, the DNA is TGTGCCAGCAGCCCGTCCGGGGGGGTGCCTGGAAACACCATATATTTT. It encodes CASSPSGGVPGNTIYF. The chain links TRBV7-9 to TRBJ1-3; the D gene is possibly TRBD1 (5 bases). V was trimmed by 5 bases and J by 2 bases, leaving 16 bases between them. The length of the CDR3 is 16 residues. Per germline, CDR1 SEHNR and CDR2 FQNEAQ (reference sequence).

The chain is built from TRBV5-1 and TRBJ2-1; TRBD2 matches 7 bases. After removal of 1 base from V and 6 bases from J, the junction contained 7 bases not matched to a gene. CDR1 is SGHRS, CDR2 YFSETQ, per germline. This CDR3 contains 15 residues. The CDR3 here is CASSLLLAATNEQFF. Written as DNA, the CDR3 is TGCGCCAGCAGCTTGCTTCTAGCGGCCACCAATGAGCAGTTCTTC.

This clone was counted between two and nine times. CDR3: CASSYYRGRGNTIYF. The CDR3 DNA sequence: TGTGCCAGCAGCTATTACAGGGGGCGAGGAAACACCATATATTTT. The rearrangement uses TRBV7-2 and TRBJ1-3; 9 bases match TRBD1. CDR1 is SGHTA and CDR2 is FQGNSA in the germline V gene. The CDR3 has 15 residues. V was clipped by 4 bases and J by 4 bases; unmatched bases: 5.

The V gene is TRBV6-1, the J gene TRBJ1-5, with D unresolved. CDR1 is MNHNS, CDR2 SASEGT, per germline. The CDR3 extends over 14 amino acids. Trimming removed 2 bases from V and 10 bases from J, with 15 bases in between. CDR3 DNA sequence: TGTGCCAGCAGTGAATTCCGAGGGCTGTATCCCCAGCATTTT. Its translation is CASSEFRGLYPQHF.

This clone was counted a few times. The chain uses TRBV11-2 and TRBJ2-7, with D uncertain. Germline V CDR1 and CDR2: SGHAT, FQNNGV. V gave up 5 bases and J gave up 3 bases, with 5 bases separating them. The CDR3 length is 11 residues. The CDR3 loop reads CASSANYEQYF. The CDR3 coding sequence is TGTGCCAGCAGCGCCAACTACGAGCAGTACTTC.

V and J are TRBV7-2 and TRBJ1-1, with no clear D. This CDR3 comprises 16 residues. In germline, CDR1 is SGHTA, CDR2 FQGNSA. Trimming left V 5 bases short and J 4 bases short, with 20 bases between. The CDR3 DNA follows: TGTGCCAGCAGCCAAAATGCATTTGGGGTTGCCACTGAAGCTTTCTTT. This encodes CASSQNAFGVATEAFF.